This T cell receptor beta chain was recorded in a study of blood T cell repertoires in COVID-19. The repertoire was sequenced with immunoSEQ multiplex PCR; TCRdb's copy has only in-frame clones and lacks some. The table records more than 250,000 clones, approximately 84% of them present only once. J was trimmed by 4 bases and V by 8 bases; bases with no gene match: 6. CDR3 length: 13 amino acids. The chain has TRBV12-3 or TRBV12-4 and TRBJ1-1; TRBD1 agrees at 8 bases. This TCR came from a woman aged 18-29 years who had recovered from COVID-19. Specimen: PBMCs or T cells enriched from blood (not recorded which). The CDR3 spells CASGQGWVTEAFF. The DNA of the CDR3 is TGTGCCAGCGGACAGGGTTGGGTCACTGAAGCTTTCTTT.